Given below is one TCR beta chain in context. Controls were healthy donors chosen to match patients in age and sex. It was negative isolation that provided the CD8+ and CD4+ T cells, whereas TEMRA cells were enriched by FACS. These data come from a study of CD8 T cells in Susac syndrome. The CDR3 runs to 13 residues. Trimming took 4 bases from V and 7 from J, leaving 11 bases between them. Germline CDR1 SEHNR, CDR2 FQNEAQ (reference sequence). After extraction with the RNeasy kit, 0.5 to 1 ug of the RNA was reverse transcribed using random hexamers. A multiplex approach, immunoSEQ multiplex PCR, amplified TCR beta CDR3 across 54 Vbeta and 13 Jbeta. TCRdb re-called the immunoSEQ multiplex PCR reads with MiXCR, one entry per CDR3 protein. This sample has around 170,000 distinct CDR3 sequences; around 90% occur once, and the top ten carry about 0.073%.

The V and J genes are TRBV7-9 and TRBJ2-1; perhaps TRBD1 as D (6 bases). The sequence was obtained from a human donor in good health. Sequenced material: CD4+ T cells from PBMCs. The CDR3 DNA reads TGTGCCAGCAGCTCCTGGACAGAGAATGAGCAGTTCTTC. This codes for CASSSWTENEQFF.